The 20 T cell receptor beta chains below come from one sample, sequenced in a study of control samples from healthy donors and cancer patients. This table comes from immunoSEQ multiplex PCR, and its TCRdb copy is limited to in-frame clones, with some not included. The sample records roughly 450,000 clones, 90% being singletons. Sequences were obtained from PBMCs. All receptors come from a man aged 40-50 years with head and neck cancer.

V is TRBV6-6 and J is TRBJ1-1; 10 bases line up with TRBD1. The junction had 11 bases not matched to a gene; V was cut back by 5 bases and J by 5 bases. Germline values: CDR1 MNHNY, CDR2 SVGAGI (reference sequence). CDR3 length equals 16 residues. The CDR3 sequence is CASSPQGQGRVTEAFF. DNA of the CDR3: TGTGCCAGCAGTCCCCAGGGACAGGGGCGCGTGACTGAAGCTTTCTTT.

This clone was observed a single time. The chain couples TRBV7-9 to TRBJ1-5; no clear D gene. The V and J ends lost 4 bases and 8 bases respectively, with 9 bases between them. The CDR3 is 12 residues long. In germline, CDR1 is SEHNR, CDR2 FQNEAQ (reference sequence). CDR3 region: CASSSGNEPQHF. In nucleotides, the CDR3 is TGTGCCAGCAGCTCTGGTAACGAGCCCCAGCATTTT.

This chain joins TRBV5-1 and TRBJ2-2; D gene ambiguous. The CDR3 is 14 residues long. V was clipped by 5 bases and J by 0 bases, with 8 bases between them. CDR1 SGHRS and CDR2 YFSETQ come from the germline V gene. CDR3 nucleotide sequence: TGCGCCAGCAGAGCACAAACGAACACCGGGGAGCTGTTTTTT. It codes for CASRAQTNTGELFF. Full variable domain (rest looked up from reference TRBV5-1 and TRBJ2-2): KAGVTQTPRYLIKTRGQQVTLSCSPISGHRSVSWYQQTPGQGLQFLFEYFSETQRNKGNFPGRFSGRQFSNSRSEMNVSTLELGDSALYLCASRAQTNTGELFFGEGSRLTVL.

The chain joins TRBV5-6 to TRBJ2-2, with D uncertain. The CDR3 is 13 amino acids. The germline gives CDR1 SGHDT, CDR2 YYEEEE. Between the trimmed V and J ends, which lost 0 bases and 7 bases, there was a span of 7 bases. The CDR3 DNA follows: TGTGCCAGCAGCTTGGGTGCCGGCGGGGAGCTGTTTTTT. It specifies CASSLGAGGELFF.

This chain connects TRBV4-1 to TRBJ1-1; D ambiguous. Deletions cut 1 base from V and 1 base from J, with 13 bases between. In germline, CDR1 is MGHRA, CDR2 YSYEKL. CDR3 length equals 16 residues. CDR3 sequence reads: CASSQVAVGRNTEAFF. CDR3 nucleotides: TGCGCCAGCAGCCAAGTTGCCGTGGGCAGGAACACTGAAGCTTTCTTT.

J is TRBJ2-1 and V is TRBV5-6, with 7 bases identical to TRBD2. This CDR3 has 15 residues. Losses at the gene ends were 3 bases for V and 8 bases for J; bases not matched to a gene: 11. The germline V gene has CDR1 SGHDT and CDR2 YYEEEE. The CDR3 DNA follows: TGTGCCAGCAGCTCCTACGGGACTAACCATTATGAGCAGTTCTTC. Encoded protein: CASSSYGTNHYEQFF.

The rearrangement uses TRBV11-1 and TRBJ2-1; D possibly corresponds to TRBD2 (5 bases). V gave up 1 base and J gave up 4 bases, with 11 bases separating them. Germline V gene sequence: CDR1 SGHAT, CDR2 FQDESV (reference sequence). The CDR3 length is 15 residues. CDR3 DNA sequence: TGTGCCAGCAGCTTAGTGGGAGCCCGATACAATGAGCAGTTCTTC. It yields the protein CASSLVGARYNEQFF.

The chain couples TRBV18 to TRBJ1-2; 11 bases map to TRBD1. Per germline, CDR1 KGHSH and CDR2 LQKENI. V trimming: 8 bases; J trimming: 6 bases; junction bases outside the gene matches: 5. The CDR3 consists of 13 residues. The DNA for the CDR3 is TGTGCCAGCACGGGACAGGGGGTAGATGGCTACACCTTC. The encoded protein is CASTGQGVDGYTF.

This sequence joins TRBV7-9 and TRBJ2-5, with TRBD2 identical over 11 bases. CDR3 size: 19 residues. Losses at the gene ends were 5 bases for V and 3 bases for J; bases not matched to a gene: 17. Germline loops: CDR1 SEHNR, CDR2 FQNEAQ (reference sequence). The CDR3 DNA reads as TGTGCCAGCAGCCCCAACAGACTAGCGGGAAACGTTTCGGAAGAGACCCAGTACTTC. It is translated as CASSPNRLAGNVSEETQYF.

The V call is TRBV29-1, the J call TRBJ1-4; D call uncertain. Germline V gives CDR1 SQVTM, CDR2 ANQGSEA. Trimming removed 5 bases from V and 7 bases from J, with 17 bases in between. CDR3 length: 14 residues. CDR3 loop: CSVWSSQEGEKLFF. In nucleotides, the CDR3 is TGCAGCGTTTGGTCATCCCAAGAAGGTGAAAAACTGTTTTTT.

In DNA form, the CDR3 reads TGCGCCAGCAGCCAAGAACCAGAGGGTGTCACTGAAGCTTTCTTT. Translating it yields CASSQEPEGVTEAFF. The genes are TRBV4-3 and TRBJ1-1; D ambiguous. The CDR3 runs to 15 residues. Per germline, CDR1 LGHNA and CDR2 YSLEER. Trimming shortened V by 0 bases and J by 4 bases, and 12 bases separated the two germline ends.

The chain recombines TRBV2 with TRBJ2-1; TRBD1 matches 8 bases. The CDR3 covers 15 residues. CDR1 and CDR2 from the germline V gene are SNHLY and FYNNEI. V trimming: 6 bases; J trimming: 9 bases; junction bases outside the gene matches: 13. CDR3 coding DNA: TGTGCCAGCAGACCCGGGACAGGTTTAGTCGGTGAGCAGTTCTTC. This gives the protein CASRPGTGLVGEQFF.

V is TRBV28 and J is TRBJ1-1, with 8 bases identical to TRBD1. Germline CDR1 reads MDHEN; CDR2 reads SYDVKM. After removal of 6 bases from V and 0 bases from J, the junction contained 12 bases not matched to a gene. This CDR3 has 17 amino acids. CDR3 coding DNA: TGTGCCAGCAGGTATCGACAGGGGAGGAGGATGAACACTGAAGCTTTCTTT. Its protein is CASRYRQGRRMNTEAFF.

The chain recombines TRBV6-2 or TRBV6-3 with TRBJ2-7; TRBD1 matches at 9 bases. The CDR3 consists of 17 residues. V was clipped by 4 bases and J by 2 bases; unmatched bases: 12. Germline CDR1 and CDR2: MNHEY and SVGEGT. In DNA, the CDR3 is TGTGCCAGCAGTTCCCGGGACAGGGCGCTCCCCCCCTACGAGCAGTACTTC. Translation: CASSSRDRALPPYEQYF.

In its sample, this clone was seen a few times. The chain recombines TRBV6-5 with TRBJ1-3; unclear D gene. The germline V gene has CDR1 MNHEY and CDR2 SVGAGI. The CDR3 loop spans 16 amino acids. Between the trimmed V and J ends, which lost 2 bases and 1 base, there was a span of 12 bases. The CDR3 spells CASSYGVVGSGNTIYF. The CDR3, as DNA: TGTGCCAGCAGTTACGGTGTCGTGGGGTCTGGAAACACCATATATTTT.

The CDR3 DNA sequence: TGTGCCAGCAGTTTAGTAAAAAGCCTCTATGGCTACACCTTC. It yields the protein CASSLVKSLYGYTF. The rearrangement joins TRBV28 to TRBJ1-2; D is unclear. The length of the CDR3 is 14 residues. Trimming removed 2 bases from V and 4 bases from J, with 11 bases in between. CDR1 MDHEN and CDR2 SYDVKM come from the germline V gene.

The chain recombines TRBV10-3 with TRBJ2-3; tentatively, D is TRBD1 (6 bases). This CDR3 is 11 amino acids long. Germline V gene data show CDR1 as ENHRY and CDR2 as SYGVKD. Trimming stripped 6 bases from V and 6 bases from J, with 7 bases between. The CDR3 region is CAISQGDTQYF. In DNA form, the CDR3 reads TGTGCCATCAGCCAGGGGGATACGCAGTATTTT.

The chain couples TRBV5-8 to TRBJ2-7; D uncertain. The ends were cut back, 1 base at V and 2 bases at J, with 1 base in the middle. The CDR3 loop spans 11 amino acids. Germline V gene lookup returns CDR1 SGHTS and CDR2 YDEGEE. CDR3 DNA sequence: TGTGCCAGCAGCTTGACCTACGAGCAGTACTTC. It codes for CASSLTYEQYF.

V is TRBV24-1 and J is TRBJ2-3, with 7 bases aligning to TRBD1. Germline assignment: CDR1 KGHDR and CDR2 SFDVKD. The V and J ends lost 8 bases and 3 bases, in that order; junction bases with no gene match: 4. This CDR3 is 13 amino acids long. CDR3 DNA: TGTGCCACCAAGGGGGCTGGGACAGATACGCAGTATTTT. The encoded protein is CATKGAGTDTQYF.

DNA for the CDR3: TGTGCCAGCAGCGTATCGGGGGGCACCGGGGAGCTGTTTTTT. Translating it yields CASSVSGGTGELFF. The rearrangement joins TRBV9 to TRBJ2-2, with TRBD2 identical over 7 bases. Germline V lookup: CDR1 SGDLS, CDR2 YYNGEE. The V segment lost 1 base and the J segment 4 bases; nucleotides outside the gene matches: 1. The CDR3 spans 14 residues.